A single sample is the source of the 4 T cell receptor beta chains below, sequenced in a study of blood T cell repertoires in COVID-19. Assay used: immunoSEQ multiplex PCR; TCRdb lists only in-frame clones, some missing. This sample yields around 70,000 clones, of which about 86% are seen a single time; around 12% belongs to the top ten. Sequencing input: peripheral blood. The receptors derive from a human donor in a cohort sampled during active COVID-19.

The chain joins TRBV4-3 to TRBJ1-4; 10 bases agree with TRBD1. The CDR3 is 17 residues long. The V and J ends lost 1 base and 8 bases, in that order; junction bases with no gene match: 10. From germline, CDR1 is LGHNA and CDR2 YSLEER. In DNA, the CDR3 is TGCGCCAGCAGCCAAGGGAACCCGGGGACAGGGGTCGAAAAACTGTTTTTT. Its translation: CASSQGNPGTGVEKLFF.

This clone appeared a single time. This chain uses TRBV19 with TRBJ1-2, with 7 bases that match TRBD1. Unmatched junction bases numbered 7, after V lost 5 bases and J lost 1 base. The CDR3 length is 15 residues. Germline CDR1 reads LNHDA; CDR2 reads SQIVND (reference sequence). DNA of the CDR3: TGTGCCAGTAGTTGGTCGGGACAGAGTAACTATGGCTACACCTTC. The encoded protein is CASSWSGQSNYGYTF.

This sequence joins TRBV30 and TRBJ1-1; no definite D call. V was trimmed by 3 bases and J by 3 bases, leaving 11 bases between them. CDR3 length equals 13 residues. Germline CDR1 GTSNPN, CDR2 SVGIG (reference sequence). Here the CDR3 reads CAWRVYGDTEAFF. Here the CDR3 DNA reads TGTGCCTGGAGGGTCTACGGGGACACTGAAGCTTTCTTT.

The CDR3: CASSFGVAGADTQYF. The CDR3 nucleotides read TGCGCCAGCAGCTTTGGAGTAGCGGGGGCTGATACGCAGTATTTT. V and J are TRBV5-1 and TRBJ2-3, with 9 bases lining up with TRBD2. Per germline, CDR1 SGHRS and CDR2 YFSETQ. The CDR3 spans 15 residues. The V gene end was trimmed by 2 bases and the J gene end by 6 bases; junction bases not matched to a gene: 7.